The 10 T cell receptor beta chains reported below all come from one sample, sequenced in a study of post-analysis software for immune sequencing data (dated by TCRdb to the mid-2010s). General findings and caveats noted by the study authors: A handful of TRBV segments, including TRBV5-6, TRBV5-1 and TRBV20-1, were significantly more frequent in patients than controls.

The library was generated by PCR. Instrument on record: Illumina HiSeq 2500. Unique molecular identifiers were incorporated into TCR beta cDNA libraries to reduce PCR and sequencing biases. TCRdb ran its own pipeline on the public reads, namely fastp trimming at Q25 and MiXCR clone calling, and kept in-frame beta chains. Every distinct CDR3 protein forms one entry, paired with its most common genes and DNA. This sample is represented by 750,000 to 950,000 distinct CDR3 sequences; under 60% of them were singletons. Roughly 5% of the sample goes to the ten largest clones. Their recognized antigens are unknown. The sequenced sample was blood. The source of these receptors is a girl aged 10 to 17 with multiple sclerosis.

The V and J genes are TRBV4-1 and TRBJ1-2; 11 bases are a match to TRBD1. This CDR3 has 15 residues. V shed 1 base and J 6 bases; nucleotides not matched to a gene: 4. Per germline, CDR1 MGHRA and CDR2 YSYEKL. The CDR3 DNA reads TGCGCCAGCAGCCAAGGGGACAGGGGGTTCGATGGCTACACCTTC. Protein product: CASSQGDRGFDGYTF.

J is TRBJ2-7 and V is TRBV12-3 or TRBV12-4; the D gene is possibly TRBD2 (5 bases). The CDR3 has 14 residues. V was clipped by 1 base and J by 3 bases, with 10 bases between them. CDR3 sequence (DNA): TGTGCCAGCAGTTTAGGAGGGTATAGCTACGAGCAGTACTTC. This sequence encodes CASSLGGYSYEQYF.

This clonotype was counted a few times. Mismatch with germline at one junction end may stem from a read error. V and J are TRBV7-7 and TRBJ2-1, with TRBD1 identical over 10 bases. CDR1 is SSHAT, CDR2 FNYEAQ, per germline (reference sequence). The CDR3 totals 15 residues. CDR3 DNA: TGTGCTAGCAGCTTAGACAGGGGGCGCAGGAATGAGCAGTTCTTC. It is translated as CASSLDRGRRNEQFF.

This chain uses TRBV11-2 with TRBJ1-3; D may be TRBD1 (6 bases). The CDR3 consists of 13 residues. Germline values: CDR1 SGHAT, CDR2 FQNNGV. The V end was cut by 6 bases, the J end by 4 bases, with 10 bases between. The CDR3 DNA follows: TGTGCCAGCAGTTATACAGGGGGAAACACCATATATTTT. Its protein product is CASSYTGGNTIYF.

This clonotype was recorded a few times. This chain joins TRBV27 and TRBJ1-2; D is uncertain. V lost 6 bases and J lost 6, with 14 bases in between. Germline V gene data show CDR1 as MNHEY and CDR2 as SMNVEV (reference sequence). CDR3 length equals 13 residues. CDR3 DNA: TGTGCCAGCAGGGCGTGGGGAGAGGATGGCTACACCTTC. Protein: CASRAWGEDGYTF.

This clonotype has just one count. The J gene is TRBJ2-1, the V gene TRBV20-1, with D perhaps matching TRBD2 (5 bases). This CDR3 has 14 residues. V lost 0 bases and J lost 8, with 14 bases in between. The germline CDR1 and CDR2 sequences are DFQATT and SNEGSKA (reference sequence). This CDR3 is CSARDPRRADEQFF. CDR3 sequence (DNA): TGCAGTGCTAGAGATCCTAGGAGAGCGGATGAGCAGTTCTTC.

V is TRBV12-3 or TRBV12-4 and J is TRBJ2-1; TRBD2 aligns across 14 bases. V was pared by 6 bases and J by 6 bases, with 7 bases of the junction left unmatched. The CDR3 is made up of 16 amino acids. As DNA, the CDR3 is TGTGCCAGCAGCTTTGGGACTAGCGGGAGAACCAATGAGCAGTTCTTC. Translated, it gives CASSFGTSGRTNEQFF.

The V call is TRBV7-2, the J call TRBJ2-3; 8 bases agree with TRBD2. The CDR3 loop spans 15 amino acids. CDR1 is SGHTA and CDR2 is FQGNSA in the germline V gene. V shed 5 bases and J 2 bases; nucleotides not matched to a gene: 6. CDR3 residues: CASSPGGGLTDTQYF. CDR3 DNA sequence: TGTGCCAGCAGCCCGGGAGGGGGGCTCACAGATACGCAGTATTTT.

This clonotype was seen only once. This chain uses TRBV11-2 with TRBJ1-2; possible D gene TRBD1, 6 bases. Trimming took 5 bases from V and 5 from J, leaving 15 bases between them. The V gene's germline CDR1 is SGHAT and CDR2 FQNNGV. The CDR3 loop spans 14 amino acids. The CDR3 nucleotides are TGTGCCAGCAGCCCTGAGGACAGCTTGTATGGCTACACCTTC. Translated, it gives CASSPEDSLYGYTF.

This chain connects TRBV12-5 to TRBJ1-2, with D possibly matching TRBD1 (6 bases). V lost 2 bases and J 5 bases, leaving 12 bases between the germline ends. The CDR3 totals 14 residues. The V gene's germline CDR1 is LGHNT and CDR2 FRNRAP. CDR3 in amino acids: CASGLLGAPYGYTF. The CDR3 region has the DNA TGTGCTAGTGGTTTGCTGGGGGCACCTTATGGCTACACCTTC.